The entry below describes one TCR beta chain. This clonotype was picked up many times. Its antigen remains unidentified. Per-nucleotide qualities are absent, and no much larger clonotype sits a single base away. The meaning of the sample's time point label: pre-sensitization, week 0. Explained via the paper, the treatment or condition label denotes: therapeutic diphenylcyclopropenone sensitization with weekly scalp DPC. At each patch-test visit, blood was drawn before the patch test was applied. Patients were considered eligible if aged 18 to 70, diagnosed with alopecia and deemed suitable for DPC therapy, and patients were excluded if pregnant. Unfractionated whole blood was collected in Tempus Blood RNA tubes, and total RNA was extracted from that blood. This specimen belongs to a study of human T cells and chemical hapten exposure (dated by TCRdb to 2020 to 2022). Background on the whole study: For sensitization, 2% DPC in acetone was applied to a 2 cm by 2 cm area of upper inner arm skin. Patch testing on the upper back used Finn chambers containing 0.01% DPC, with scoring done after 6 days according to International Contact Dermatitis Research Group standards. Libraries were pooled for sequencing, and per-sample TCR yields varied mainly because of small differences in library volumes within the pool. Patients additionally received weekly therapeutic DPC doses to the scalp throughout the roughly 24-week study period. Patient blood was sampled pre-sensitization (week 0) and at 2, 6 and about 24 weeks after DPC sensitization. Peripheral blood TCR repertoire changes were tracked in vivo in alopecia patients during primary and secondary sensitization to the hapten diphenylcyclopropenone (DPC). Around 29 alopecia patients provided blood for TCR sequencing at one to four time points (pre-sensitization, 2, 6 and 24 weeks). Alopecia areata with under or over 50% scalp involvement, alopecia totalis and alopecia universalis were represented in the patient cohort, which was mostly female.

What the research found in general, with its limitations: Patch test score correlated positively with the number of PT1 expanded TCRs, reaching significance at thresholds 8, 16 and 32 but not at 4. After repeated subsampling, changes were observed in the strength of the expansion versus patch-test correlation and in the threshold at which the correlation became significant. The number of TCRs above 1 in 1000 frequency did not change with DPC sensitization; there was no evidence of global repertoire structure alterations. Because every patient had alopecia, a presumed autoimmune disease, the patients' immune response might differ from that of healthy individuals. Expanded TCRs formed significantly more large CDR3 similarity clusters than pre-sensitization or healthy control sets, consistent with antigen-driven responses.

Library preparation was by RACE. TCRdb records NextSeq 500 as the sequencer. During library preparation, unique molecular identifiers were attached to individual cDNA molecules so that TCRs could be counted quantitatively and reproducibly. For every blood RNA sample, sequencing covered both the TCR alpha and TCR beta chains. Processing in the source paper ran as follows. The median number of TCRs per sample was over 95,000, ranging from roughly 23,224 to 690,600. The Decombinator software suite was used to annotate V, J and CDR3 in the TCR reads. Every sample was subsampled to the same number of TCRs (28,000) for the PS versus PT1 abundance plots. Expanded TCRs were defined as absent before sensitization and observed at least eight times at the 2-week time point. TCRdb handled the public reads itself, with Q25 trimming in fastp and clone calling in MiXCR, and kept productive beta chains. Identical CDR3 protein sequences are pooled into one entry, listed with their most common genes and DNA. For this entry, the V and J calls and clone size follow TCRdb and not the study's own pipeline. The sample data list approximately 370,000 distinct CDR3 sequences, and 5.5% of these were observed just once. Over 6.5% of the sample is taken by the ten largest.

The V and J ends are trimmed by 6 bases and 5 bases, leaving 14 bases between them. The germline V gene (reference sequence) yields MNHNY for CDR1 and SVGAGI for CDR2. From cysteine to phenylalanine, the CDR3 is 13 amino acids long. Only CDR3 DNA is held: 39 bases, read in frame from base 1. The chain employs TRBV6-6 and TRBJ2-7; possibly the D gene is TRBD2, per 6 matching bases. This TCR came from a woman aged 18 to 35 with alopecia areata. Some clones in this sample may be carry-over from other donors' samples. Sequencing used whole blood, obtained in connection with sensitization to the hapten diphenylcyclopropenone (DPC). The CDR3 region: CASSSTQRDEQYF. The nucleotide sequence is TGTGCCAGCAGCTCAACGCAGCGGGACGAGCAGTACTTC.